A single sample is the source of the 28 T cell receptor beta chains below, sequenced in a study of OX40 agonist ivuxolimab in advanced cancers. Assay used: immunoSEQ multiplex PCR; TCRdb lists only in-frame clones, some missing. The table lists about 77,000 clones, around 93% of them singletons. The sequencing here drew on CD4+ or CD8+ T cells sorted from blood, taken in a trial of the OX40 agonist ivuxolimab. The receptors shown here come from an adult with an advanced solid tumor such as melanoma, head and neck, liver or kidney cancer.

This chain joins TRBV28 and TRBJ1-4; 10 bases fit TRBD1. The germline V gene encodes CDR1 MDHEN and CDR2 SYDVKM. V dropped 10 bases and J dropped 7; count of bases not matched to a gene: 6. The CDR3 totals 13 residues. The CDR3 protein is CATGQGGSEKLFF. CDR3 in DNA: TGTGCCACCGGACAGGGGGGAAGTGAAAAACTGTTTTTT.

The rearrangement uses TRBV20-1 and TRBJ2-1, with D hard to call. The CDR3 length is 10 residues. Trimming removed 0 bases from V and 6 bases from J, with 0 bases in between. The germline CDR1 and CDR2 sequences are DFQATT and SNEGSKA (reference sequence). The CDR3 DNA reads TGCAGTGCTAGAGACAATGAGCAGTTCTTC. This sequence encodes CSARDNEQFF.

The CDR3 bases are TGCGCCAGCAGCTTACAGGGGGCAACTAATGAAAAACTGTTTTTT. Amino acid sequence: CASSLQGATNEKLFF. J is TRBJ1-4 and V is TRBV5-1; the match to TRBD1 covers 8 bases. The CDR3 has 15 residues. Germline V gives CDR1 SGHRS, CDR2 YFSETQ. V gave up 2 bases and J gave up 0 bases; unmatched junction bases: 0.

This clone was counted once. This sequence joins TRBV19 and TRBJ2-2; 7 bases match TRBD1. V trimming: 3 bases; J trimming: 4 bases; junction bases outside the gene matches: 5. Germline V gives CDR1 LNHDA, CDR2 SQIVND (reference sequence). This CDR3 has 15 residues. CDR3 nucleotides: TGTGCCAGTAGTATTCTTGGACAGGCCACCGGGGAGCTGTTTTTT. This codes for CASSILGQATGELFF. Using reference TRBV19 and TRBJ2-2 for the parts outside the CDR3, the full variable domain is DGGITQSPKYLFRKEGQNVTLSCEQNLNHDAMYWYRQDPGQGLRLIYYSQIVNDFQKGDIAEGYSVSREKKESFPLTVTSAQKNPTAFYLCASSILGQATGELFFGEGSRLTVL.

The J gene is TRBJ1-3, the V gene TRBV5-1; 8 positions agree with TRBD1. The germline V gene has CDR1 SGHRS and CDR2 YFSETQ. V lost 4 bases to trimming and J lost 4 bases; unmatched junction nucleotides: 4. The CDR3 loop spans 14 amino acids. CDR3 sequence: CASSGGQGGNTIYF. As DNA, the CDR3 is TGCGCCAGCAGCGGAGGACAGGGAGGAAACACCATATATTTT. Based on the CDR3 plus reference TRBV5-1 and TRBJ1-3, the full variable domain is KAGVTQTPRYLIKTRGQQVTLSCSPISGHRSVSWYQQTPGQGLQFLFEYFSETQRNKGNFPGRFSGRQFSNSRSEMNVSTLELGDSALYLCASSGGQGGNTIYFGEGSWLTVV.

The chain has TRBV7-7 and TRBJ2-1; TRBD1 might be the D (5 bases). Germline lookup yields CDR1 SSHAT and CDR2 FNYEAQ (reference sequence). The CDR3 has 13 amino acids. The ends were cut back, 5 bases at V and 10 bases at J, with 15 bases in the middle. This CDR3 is CASSLGGAQEQFF. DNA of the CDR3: TGTGCCAGCAGCCTAGGTGGGGCACAGGAGCAGTTCTTC.

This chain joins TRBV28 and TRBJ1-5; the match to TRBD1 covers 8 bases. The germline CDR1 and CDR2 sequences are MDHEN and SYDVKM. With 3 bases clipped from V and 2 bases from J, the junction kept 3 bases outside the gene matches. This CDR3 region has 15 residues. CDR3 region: CASSFAGGGNQPQHF. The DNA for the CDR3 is TGTGCCAGCAGTTTCGCAGGGGGCGGCAATCAGCCCCAGCATTTT.

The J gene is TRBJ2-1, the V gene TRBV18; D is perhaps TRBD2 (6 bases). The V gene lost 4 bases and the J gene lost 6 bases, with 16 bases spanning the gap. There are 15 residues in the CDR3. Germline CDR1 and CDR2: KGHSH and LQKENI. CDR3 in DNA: TGTGCCAGCTCACAACCGGGGACTGCCAGCAATGAGCAGTTCTTC. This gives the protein CASSQPGTASNEQFF.

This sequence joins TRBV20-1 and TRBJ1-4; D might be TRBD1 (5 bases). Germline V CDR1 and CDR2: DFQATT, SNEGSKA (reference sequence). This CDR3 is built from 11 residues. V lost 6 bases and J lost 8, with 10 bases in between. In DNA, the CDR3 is TGCAGTGCAGGGGCCGGGGAAAAACTGTTTTTT. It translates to CSAGAGEKLFF.

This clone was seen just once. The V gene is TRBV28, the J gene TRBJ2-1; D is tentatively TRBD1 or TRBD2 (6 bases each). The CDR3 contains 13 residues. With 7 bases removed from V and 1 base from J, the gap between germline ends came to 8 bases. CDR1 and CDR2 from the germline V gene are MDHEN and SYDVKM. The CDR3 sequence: CASKGGSYNEQFF. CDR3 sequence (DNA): TGTGCCAGCAAAGGGGGGTCCTACAATGAGCAGTTCTTC. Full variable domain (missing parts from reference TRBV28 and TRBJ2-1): DVKVTQSSRYLVKRTGEKVFLECVQDMDHENMFWYRQDPGLGLRLIYFSYDVKMKEKGDIPEGYSVSREKKERFSLILESASTNQTSMYLCASKGGSYNEQFFGPGTRLTVL.

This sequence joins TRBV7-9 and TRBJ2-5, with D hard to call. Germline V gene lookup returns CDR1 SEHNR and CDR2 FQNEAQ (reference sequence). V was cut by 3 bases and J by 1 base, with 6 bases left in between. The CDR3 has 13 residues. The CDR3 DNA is TGTGCCAGCAGCTTGGGCCTCCAAGAGACCCAGTACTTC. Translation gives CASSLGLQETQYF. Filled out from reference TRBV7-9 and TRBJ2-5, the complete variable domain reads DTGVSQNPRHKITKRGQNVTFRCDPISEHNRLYWYRQTLGQGPEFLTYFQNEAQLEKSRLLSDRFSAERPKGSFSTLEIQRTEQGDSAMYLCASSLGLQETQYFGPGTRLLVL.

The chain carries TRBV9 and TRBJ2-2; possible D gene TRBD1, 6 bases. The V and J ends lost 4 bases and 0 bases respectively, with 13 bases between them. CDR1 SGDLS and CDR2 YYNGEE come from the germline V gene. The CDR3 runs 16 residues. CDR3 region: CASSTTGLPNTGELFF. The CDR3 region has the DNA TGTGCCAGCAGCACCACAGGGCTACCGAACACCGGGGAGCTGTTTTTT.

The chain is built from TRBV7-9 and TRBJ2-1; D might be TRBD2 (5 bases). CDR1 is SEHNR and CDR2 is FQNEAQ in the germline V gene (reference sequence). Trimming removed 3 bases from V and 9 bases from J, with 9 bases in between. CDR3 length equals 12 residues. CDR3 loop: CASSFPGFEQFF. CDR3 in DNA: TGTGCCAGCAGCTTCCCGGGGTTTGAGCAGTTCTTC.

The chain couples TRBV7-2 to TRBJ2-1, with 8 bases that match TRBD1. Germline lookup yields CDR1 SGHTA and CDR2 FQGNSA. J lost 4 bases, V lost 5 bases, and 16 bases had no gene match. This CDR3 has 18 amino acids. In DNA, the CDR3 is TGTGCCAGCAGCCAAGAGGGTCGGGGGACAGGTGAATACAATGAGCAGTTCTTC. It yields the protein CASSQEGRGTGEYNEQFF.

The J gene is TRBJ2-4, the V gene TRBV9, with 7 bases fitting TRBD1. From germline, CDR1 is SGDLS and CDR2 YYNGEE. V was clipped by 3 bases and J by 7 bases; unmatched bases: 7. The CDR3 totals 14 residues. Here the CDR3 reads CASSAQGWENIQYF. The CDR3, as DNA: TGTGCCAGCAGCGCACAGGGGTGGGAGAACATTCAGTACTTC.

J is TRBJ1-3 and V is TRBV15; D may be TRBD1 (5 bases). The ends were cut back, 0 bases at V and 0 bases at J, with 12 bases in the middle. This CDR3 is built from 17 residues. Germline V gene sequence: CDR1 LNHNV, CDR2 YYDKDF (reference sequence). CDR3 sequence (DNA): TGTGCCACCAGCAGAGATCGTCAGGGTTACTCTGGAAACACCATATATTTT. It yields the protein CATSRDRQGYSGNTIYF.

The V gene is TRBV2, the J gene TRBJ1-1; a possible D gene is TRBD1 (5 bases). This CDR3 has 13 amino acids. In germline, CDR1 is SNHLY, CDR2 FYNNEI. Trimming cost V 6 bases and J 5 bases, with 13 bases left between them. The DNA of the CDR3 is TGTGCCAGCAGGACGGGGGGAAGGACTGAAGCTTTCTTT. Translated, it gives CASRTGGRTEAFF.

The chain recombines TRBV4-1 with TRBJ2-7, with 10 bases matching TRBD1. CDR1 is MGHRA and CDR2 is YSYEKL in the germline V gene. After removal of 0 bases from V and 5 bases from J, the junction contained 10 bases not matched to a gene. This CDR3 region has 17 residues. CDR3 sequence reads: CASSQDPGQGSMNEQYF. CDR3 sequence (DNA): TGCGCCAGCAGCCAAGATCCGGGACAGGGGTCGATGAACGAGCAGTACTTC.

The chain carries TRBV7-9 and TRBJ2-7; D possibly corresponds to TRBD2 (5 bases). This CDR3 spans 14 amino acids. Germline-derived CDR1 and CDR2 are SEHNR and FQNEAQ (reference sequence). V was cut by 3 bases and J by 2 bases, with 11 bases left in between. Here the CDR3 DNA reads TGTGCCAGCAGCTTTGTCGGGAAGACCTACGAGCAGTACTTC. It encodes CASSFVGKTYEQYF. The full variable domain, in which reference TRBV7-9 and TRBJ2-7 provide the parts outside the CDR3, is DTGVSQNPRHKITKRGQNVTFRCDPISEHNRLYWYRQTLGQGPEFLTYFQNEAQLEKSRLLSDRFSAERPKGSFSTLEIQRTEQGDSAMYLCASSFVGKTYEQYFGPGTRLTVT.

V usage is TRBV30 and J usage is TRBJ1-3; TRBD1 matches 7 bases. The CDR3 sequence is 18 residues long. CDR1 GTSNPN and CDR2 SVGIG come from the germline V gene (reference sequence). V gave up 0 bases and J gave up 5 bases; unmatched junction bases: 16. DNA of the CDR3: TGTGCCTGGAGTGTACGGGTCGGCGCGGGGGACAGAAGAAACACCATATATTTT. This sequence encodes CAWSVRVGAGDRRNTIYF.

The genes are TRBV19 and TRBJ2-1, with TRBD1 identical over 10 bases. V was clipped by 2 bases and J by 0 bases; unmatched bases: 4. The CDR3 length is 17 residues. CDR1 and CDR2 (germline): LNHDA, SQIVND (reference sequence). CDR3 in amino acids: CASSIRDRGPSYNEQFF. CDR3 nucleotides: TGTGCCAGTAGTATAAGGGACAGGGGCCCCTCCTACAATGAGCAGTTCTTC.

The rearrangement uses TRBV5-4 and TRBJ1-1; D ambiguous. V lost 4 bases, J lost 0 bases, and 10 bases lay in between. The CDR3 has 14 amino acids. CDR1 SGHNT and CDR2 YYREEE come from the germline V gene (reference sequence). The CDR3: CASSRPSLNTEAFF. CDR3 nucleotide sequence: TGTGCCAGCAGCAGGCCCTCCTTGAACACTGAAGCTTTCTTT.

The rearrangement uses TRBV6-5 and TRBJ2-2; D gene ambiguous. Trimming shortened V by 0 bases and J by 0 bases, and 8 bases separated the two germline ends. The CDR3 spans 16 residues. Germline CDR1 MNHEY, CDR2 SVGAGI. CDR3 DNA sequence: TGTGCCAGCAGTTACTCGAGGCCCGCGAACACCGGGGAGCTGTTTTTT. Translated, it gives CASSYSRPANTGELFF.

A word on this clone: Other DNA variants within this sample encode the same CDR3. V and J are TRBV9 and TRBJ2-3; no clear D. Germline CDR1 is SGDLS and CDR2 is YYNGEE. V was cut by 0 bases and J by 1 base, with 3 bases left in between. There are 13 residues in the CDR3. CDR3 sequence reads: CASSVGRTDTQYF. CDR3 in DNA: TGTGCCAGCAGCGTAGGACGCACAGATACGCAGTATTTT. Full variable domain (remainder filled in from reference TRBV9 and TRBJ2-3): DSGVTQTPKHLITATGQRVTLRCSPRSGDLSVYWYQQSLDQGLQFLIQYYNGEERAKGNILERFSAQQFPDLHSELNLSSLELGDSALYFCASSVGRTDTQYFGPGTRLTVL.

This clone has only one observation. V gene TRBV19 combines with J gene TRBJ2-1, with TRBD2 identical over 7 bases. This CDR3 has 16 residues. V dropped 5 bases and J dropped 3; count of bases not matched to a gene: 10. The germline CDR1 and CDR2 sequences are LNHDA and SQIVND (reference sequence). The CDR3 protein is CASSGLVGGFYNEQFF. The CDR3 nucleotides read TGTGCCAGTAGTGGGCTAGTGGGAGGGTTCTACAATGAGCAGTTCTTC.

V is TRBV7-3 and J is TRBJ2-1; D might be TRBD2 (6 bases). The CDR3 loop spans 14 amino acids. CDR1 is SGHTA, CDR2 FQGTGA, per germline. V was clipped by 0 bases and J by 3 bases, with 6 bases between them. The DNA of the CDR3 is TGTGCCAGCAGCTTAACGGGACTCTACAATGAGCAGTTCTTC. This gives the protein CASSLTGLYNEQFF.

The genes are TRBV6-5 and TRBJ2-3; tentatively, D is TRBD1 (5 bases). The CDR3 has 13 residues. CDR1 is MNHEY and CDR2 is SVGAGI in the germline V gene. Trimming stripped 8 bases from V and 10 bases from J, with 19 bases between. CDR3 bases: TGTGCCAGCGGACAAGGCCTGGTCTTCTCGCAGTATTTT. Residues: CASGQGLVFSQYF.

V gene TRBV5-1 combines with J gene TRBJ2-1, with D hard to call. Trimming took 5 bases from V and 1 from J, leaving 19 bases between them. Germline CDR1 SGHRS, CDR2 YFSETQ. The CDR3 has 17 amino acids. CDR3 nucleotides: TGCGCCAGCAGGTCGGGTCCGACCGTGAGTTCCTACAATGAGCAGTTCTTC. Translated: CASRSGPTVSSYNEQFF.